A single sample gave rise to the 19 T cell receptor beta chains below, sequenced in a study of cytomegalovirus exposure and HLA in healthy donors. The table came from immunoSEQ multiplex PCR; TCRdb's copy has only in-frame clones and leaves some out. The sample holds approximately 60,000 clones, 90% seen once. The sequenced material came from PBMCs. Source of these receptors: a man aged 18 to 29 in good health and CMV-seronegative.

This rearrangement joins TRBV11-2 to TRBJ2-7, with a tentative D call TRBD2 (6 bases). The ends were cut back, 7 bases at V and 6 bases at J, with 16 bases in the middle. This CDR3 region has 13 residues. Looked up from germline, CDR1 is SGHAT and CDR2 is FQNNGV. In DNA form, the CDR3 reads TGTGCCAGCACCCTACAAGGAGGGGCCGAGCAGTACTTC. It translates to CASTLQGGAEQYF.

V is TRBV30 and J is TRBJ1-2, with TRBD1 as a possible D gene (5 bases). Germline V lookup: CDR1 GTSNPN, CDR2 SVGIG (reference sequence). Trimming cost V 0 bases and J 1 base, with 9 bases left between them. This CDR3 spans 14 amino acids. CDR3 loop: CAWSVRGVNYGYTF. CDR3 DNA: TGTGCCTGGAGTGTACGGGGGGTTAACTATGGCTACACCTTC.

The CDR3 loop reads CASSISRLLAGGLKETQYF. The CDR3 DNA sequence: TGTGCCAGTAGTATCTCGAGGCTACTAGCGGGAGGGCTAAAAGAGACCCAGTACTTC. The gene calls are TRBV19 and TRBJ2-5, with 13 bases fitting TRBD2. The CDR3 consists of 19 residues. CDR1 and CDR2 (germline): LNHDA, SQIVND (reference sequence). V shed 3 bases and J 3 bases; nucleotides not matched to a gene: 13.

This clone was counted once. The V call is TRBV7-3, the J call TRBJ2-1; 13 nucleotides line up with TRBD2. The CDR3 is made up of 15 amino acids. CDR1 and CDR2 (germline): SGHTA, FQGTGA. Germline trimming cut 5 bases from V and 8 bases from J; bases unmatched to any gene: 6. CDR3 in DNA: TGTGCCAGCAGCCAGGGACTAGCGGGAATGGATGAGCAGTTCTTC. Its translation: CASSQGLAGMDEQFF.

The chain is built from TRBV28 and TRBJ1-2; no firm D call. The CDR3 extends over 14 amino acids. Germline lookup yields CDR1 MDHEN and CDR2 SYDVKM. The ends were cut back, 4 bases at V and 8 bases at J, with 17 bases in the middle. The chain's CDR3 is CASSSPLSQLGYTF. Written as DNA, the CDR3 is TGTGCCAGCAGTTCACCCCTTAGCCAGCTGGGCTACACCTTC.

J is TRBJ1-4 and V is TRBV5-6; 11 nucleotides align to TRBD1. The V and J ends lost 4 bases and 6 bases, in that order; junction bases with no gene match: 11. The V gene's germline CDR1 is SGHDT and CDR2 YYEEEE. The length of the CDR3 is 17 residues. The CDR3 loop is CASSPRGVGQGDEKLFF. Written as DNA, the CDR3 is TGTGCCAGCAGCCCCCGGGGTGTGGGACAGGGGGATGAAAAACTGTTTTTT.

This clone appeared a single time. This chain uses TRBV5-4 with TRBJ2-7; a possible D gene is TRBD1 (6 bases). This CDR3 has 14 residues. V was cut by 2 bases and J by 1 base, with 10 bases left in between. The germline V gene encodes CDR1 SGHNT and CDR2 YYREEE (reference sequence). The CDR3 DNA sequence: TGTGCCAGCAGCTTTTGGGACATATCCTACGAGCAGTACTTC. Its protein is CASSFWDISYEQYF.

The CDR3, as DNA: TGTGCCAGCAGTCACGTGGACAGGGGGAGTATCGGGGAGCTGTTTTTT. As protein: CASSHVDRGSIGELFF. This chain connects TRBV2 to TRBJ2-2, with 10 bases aligning to TRBD1. J was trimmed by 7 bases and V by 5 bases; bases with no gene match: 10. The CDR3 is 16 amino acids. Per germline, CDR1 SNHLY and CDR2 FYNNEI.

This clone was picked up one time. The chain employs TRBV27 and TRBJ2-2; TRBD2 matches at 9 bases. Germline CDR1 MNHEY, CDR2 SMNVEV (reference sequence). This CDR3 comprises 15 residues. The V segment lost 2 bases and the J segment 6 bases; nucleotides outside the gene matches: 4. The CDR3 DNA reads TGTGCCAGCAGTTTAGGTACTAGCGGGTCCGGGGAGCTGTTTTTT. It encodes CASSLGTSGSGELFF.

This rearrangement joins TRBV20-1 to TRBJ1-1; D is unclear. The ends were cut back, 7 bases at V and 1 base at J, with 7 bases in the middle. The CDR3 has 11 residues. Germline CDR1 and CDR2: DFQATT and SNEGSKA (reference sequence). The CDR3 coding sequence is TGCAGTGGACTTCAGAACACTGAAGCTTTCTTT. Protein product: CSGLQNTEAFF.

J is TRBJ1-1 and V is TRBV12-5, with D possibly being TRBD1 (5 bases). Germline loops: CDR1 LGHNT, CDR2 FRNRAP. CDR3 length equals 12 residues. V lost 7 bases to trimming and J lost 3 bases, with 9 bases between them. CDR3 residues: CASAWGDTEAFF. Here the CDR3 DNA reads TGTGCTAGTGCATGGGGGGACACTGAAGCTTTCTTT.

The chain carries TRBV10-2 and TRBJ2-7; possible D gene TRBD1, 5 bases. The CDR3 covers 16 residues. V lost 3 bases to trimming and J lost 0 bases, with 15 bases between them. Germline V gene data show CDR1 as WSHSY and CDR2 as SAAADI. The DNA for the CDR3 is TGCGCCAGCAGTGATAAGGGAATCAGGGACTCCTACGAGCAGTACTTC. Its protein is CASSDKGIRDSYEQYF.

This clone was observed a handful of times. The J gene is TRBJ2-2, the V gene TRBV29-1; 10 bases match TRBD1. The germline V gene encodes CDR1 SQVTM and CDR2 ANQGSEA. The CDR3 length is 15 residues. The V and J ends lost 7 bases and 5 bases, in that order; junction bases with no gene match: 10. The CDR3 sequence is CSGRAGTGDTGELFF. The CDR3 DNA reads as TGCAGCGGTAGAGCCGGGACAGGGGATACCGGGGAGCTGTTTTTT.

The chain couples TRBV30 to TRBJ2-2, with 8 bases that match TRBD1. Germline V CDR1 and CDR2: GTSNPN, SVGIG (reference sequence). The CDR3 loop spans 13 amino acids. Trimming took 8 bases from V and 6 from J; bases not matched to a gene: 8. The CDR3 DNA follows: TGTGCCCGGGACAGGATTTTGTCCGGGGAGCTGTTTTTT. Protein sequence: CARDRILSGELFF.

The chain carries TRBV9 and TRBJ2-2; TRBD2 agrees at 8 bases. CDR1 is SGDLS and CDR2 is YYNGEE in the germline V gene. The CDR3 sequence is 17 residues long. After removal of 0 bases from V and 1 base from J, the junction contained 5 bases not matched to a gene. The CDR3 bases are TGTGCCAGCAGCGTAGCGAGTAGCGGGGTGAACACCGGGGAGCTGTTTTTT. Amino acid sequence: CASSVASSGVNTGELFF.

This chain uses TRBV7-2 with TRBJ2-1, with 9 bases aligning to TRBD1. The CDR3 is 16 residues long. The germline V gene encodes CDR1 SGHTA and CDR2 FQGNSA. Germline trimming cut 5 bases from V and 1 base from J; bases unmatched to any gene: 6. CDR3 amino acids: CASSPRGTGSYNEQFF. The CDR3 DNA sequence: TGTGCCAGCAGCCCCCGCGGGACAGGGTCCTACAATGAGCAGTTCTTC. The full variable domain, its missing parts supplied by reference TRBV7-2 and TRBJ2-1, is GAGVSQSPSNKVTEKGKDVELRCDPISGHTALYWYRQSLGQGLEFLIYFQGNSAPDKSGLPSDRFSAERTGGSVSTLTIQRTQQEDSAVYLCASSPRGTGSYNEQFFGPGTRLTVL.

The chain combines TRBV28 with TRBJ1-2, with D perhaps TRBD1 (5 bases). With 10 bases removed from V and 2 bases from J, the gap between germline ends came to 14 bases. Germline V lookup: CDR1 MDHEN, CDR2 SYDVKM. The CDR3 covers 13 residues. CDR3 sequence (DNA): TGTGCCACCCGCGGGGGGGAGAACTATGGCTACACCTTC. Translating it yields CATRGGENYGYTF.

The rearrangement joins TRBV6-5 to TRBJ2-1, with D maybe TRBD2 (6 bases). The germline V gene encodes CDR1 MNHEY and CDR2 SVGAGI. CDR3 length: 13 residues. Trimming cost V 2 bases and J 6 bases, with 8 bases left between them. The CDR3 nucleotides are TGTGCCAGCAGTTACACTAGCCGCAATGAGCAGTTCTTC. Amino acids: CASSYTSRNEQFF.

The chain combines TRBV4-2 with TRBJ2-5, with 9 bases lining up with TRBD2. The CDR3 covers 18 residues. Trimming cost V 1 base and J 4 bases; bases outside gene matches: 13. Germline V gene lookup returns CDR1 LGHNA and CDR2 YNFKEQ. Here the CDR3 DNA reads TGTGCCAGCAGCCAAGCTTCTAGCGGGGCACGGCTTGGAGAGACCCAGTACTTC. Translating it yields CASSQASSGARLGETQYF.